This paragraph covers one T cell receptor (beta chain) sequence. Sequencing used immunoSEQ multiplex PCR; TCRdb keeps in-frame clones, though not all of them. The profile covers 250,000 or so clones, with around nine tenths appearing a single time and 2.9% taken by the ten largest. The data belong to a study of Ad26.COV2.S vaccination and SARS-CoV-2 variants. Study-level background: Each vaccinee took Ad26.COV2.S intramuscularly, once or twice 56 days apart.

This sample's treatment: roughly 20 received Ad26.COV2.S at low or high dose, single or two shots; about 5 received placebo; per-sample allocation not given. Day 63 after the first vaccine or placebo injection was the time point for sampling. The vaccine antigen was prefusion-stabilized Wuhan SARS-CoV-2 spike. The source is a person aged 18-60 years who received the Ad26.COV2.S COVID-19 vaccine or a placebo. The specimen was peripheral blood, collected in a trial of Ad26.COV2.S vaccine versus placebo.

CDR3 nucleotides: TGTGCCAGTAAACAGGGAGGCACTTCACCCCTCCACTTT. The encoded protein is CASKQGGTSPLHF. The chain combines TRBV7-2 with TRBJ1-6; D is perhaps TRBD1 (6 bases). Germline V gives CDR1 SGHTA, CDR2 FQGNSA. CDR3 length equals 13 residues. V lost 9 bases and J 9 bases, leaving 15 bases between the germline ends.